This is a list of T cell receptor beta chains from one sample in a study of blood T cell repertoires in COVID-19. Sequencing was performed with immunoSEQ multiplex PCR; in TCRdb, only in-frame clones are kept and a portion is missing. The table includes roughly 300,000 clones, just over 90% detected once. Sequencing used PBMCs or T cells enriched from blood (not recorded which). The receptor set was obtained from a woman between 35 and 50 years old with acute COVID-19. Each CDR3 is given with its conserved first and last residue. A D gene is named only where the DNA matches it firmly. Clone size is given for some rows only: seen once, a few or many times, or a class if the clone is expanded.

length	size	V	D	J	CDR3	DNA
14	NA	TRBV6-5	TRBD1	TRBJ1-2	CASSFSDRGLDYTF	TGTGCCAGCAGTTTCTCGGACAGGGGCTTAGACTACACCTTC
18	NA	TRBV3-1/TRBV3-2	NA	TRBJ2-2	CASSQGSWGTRTTGELFF	TGTGCCAGCAGCCAAGGCTCGTGGGGGACAAGGACCACCGGGGAGCTGTTTTTT
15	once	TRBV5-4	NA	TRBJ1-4	CASSLGQGINEKLFF	TGTGCCAGCAGCTTGGGTCAGGGAATTAATGAAAAACTGTTTTTT
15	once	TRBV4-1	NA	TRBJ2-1	CASSRPDSTSGEQFF	TGCGCCAGCAGCCGACCAGACAGTACATCGGGTGAGCAGTTCTTC
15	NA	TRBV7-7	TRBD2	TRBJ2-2	CASGLAGEGTGELFF	TGTGCCTCAGGGCTAGCGGGAGAGGGCACCGGGGAGCTGTTTTTT
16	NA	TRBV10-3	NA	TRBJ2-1	CAISDGSGQRPNEQFF	TGTGCCATCAGTGATGGGTCTGGACAGAGGCCAAATGAGCAGTTCTTC
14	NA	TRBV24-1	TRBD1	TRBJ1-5	CATSDRTGAQPQHF	TGTGCCACCAGTGACCGGACAGGGGCTCAGCCCCAGCATTTT
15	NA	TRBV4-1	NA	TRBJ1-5	CASSRGGVGHQPQHF	TGCGCCAGCAGCCGCGGGGGCGTAGGCCATCAGCCCCAGCATTTT
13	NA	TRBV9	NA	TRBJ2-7	CASSPGETYEQYF	TGTGCCAGCAGCCCAGGCGAAACCTACGAGCAGTACTTC
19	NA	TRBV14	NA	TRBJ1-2	CASSQDLVSGGRDDYGYTF	TGTGCCAGCAGCCAAGATCTTGTGAGTGGGGGGAGAGACGACTATGGCTACACCTTC
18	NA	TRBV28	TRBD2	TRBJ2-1	CASSKTKLSGRQRDEQFF	TGTGCCAGCAGTAAAACAAAACTTAGCGGGAGACAACGAGACGAGCAGTTCTTC
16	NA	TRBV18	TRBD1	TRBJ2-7	CASSPIRDRGPYEQYF	TGTGCCAGCTCGCCTATCCGGGACAGGGGGCCTTACGAGCAGTACTTC
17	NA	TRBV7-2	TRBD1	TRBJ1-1	CASSLGDRGLGYTEAFF	TGTGCCAGCAGCTTAGGGGACAGGGGGCTAGGTTACACTGAAGCTTTCTTT
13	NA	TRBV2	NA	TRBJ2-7	CASSDTQGREQYF	TGTGCCAGCAGTGATACACAGGGTCGCGAGCAGTACTTC
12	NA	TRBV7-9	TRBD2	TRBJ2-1	CAASGAYNEQFF	TGTGCCGCTAGCGGGGCCTACAATGAGCAGTTCTTC
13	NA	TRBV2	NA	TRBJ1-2	CASSDGGGDGYTF	TGTGCCAGCAGTGATGGGGGAGGCGATGGCTACACCTTC
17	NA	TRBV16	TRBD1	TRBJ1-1	CASSPRGQGPRNTEAFF	TGTGCCAGCAGCCCCCGGGGACAGGGGCCACGGAACACTGAAGCTTTCTTT
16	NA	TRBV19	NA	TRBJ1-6	CASRRTDLNPNSPLHF	TGTGCCAGTCGACGGACAGACCTTAACCCTAATTCACCCCTCCACTTT
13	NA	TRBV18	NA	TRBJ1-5	CASSPGTSQPQHF	TGTGCCAGCTCACCGGGGACAAGCCAGCCCCAGCATTTT
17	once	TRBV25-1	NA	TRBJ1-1	CASSELGGGGSNTEAFF	TGTGCCAGCAGTGAACTCGGCGGGGGGGGCTCGAACACTGAAGCTTTCTTT
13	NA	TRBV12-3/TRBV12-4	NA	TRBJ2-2	CASWLAGIGELFF	TGTGCCAGTTGGTTAGCCGGTATCGGGGAGCTGTTTTTT
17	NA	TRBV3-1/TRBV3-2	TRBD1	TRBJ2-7	CASSQGNRDRDTYEQYF	TGTGCCAGCAGCCAAGGGAACCGGGACAGGGACACCTACGAGCAGTACTTC
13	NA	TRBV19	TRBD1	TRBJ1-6	CATRQGSGSPLHF	TGTGCCACCAGACAGGGTTCGGGTTCACCCCTCCACTTT
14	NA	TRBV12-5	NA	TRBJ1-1	CASGSPGQNTEAFF	TGTGCTAGTGGTTCCCCTGGACAGAACACTGAAGCTTTCTTT
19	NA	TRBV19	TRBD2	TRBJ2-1	CASSMGLWTSGRGDNEQFF	TGTGCCAGTAGTATGGGGCTGTGGACTAGCGGGAGGGGTGACAATGAGCAGTTCTTC
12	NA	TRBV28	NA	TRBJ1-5	CASSFSVKPQHF	TGTGCCAGCAGTTTTTCTGTTAAGCCCCAGCATTTT
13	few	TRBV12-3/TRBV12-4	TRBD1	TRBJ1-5	CASRTGGSQPQHF	TGTGCCAGCAGGACAGGGGGAAGTCAGCCCCAGCATTTT
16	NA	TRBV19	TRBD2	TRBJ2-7	CASSFGLAGGTYEQYF	TGTGCCAGTAGTTTTGGACTAGCGGGGGGTACCTACGAGCAGTACTTC
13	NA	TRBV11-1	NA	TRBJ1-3	CASSLPTGNTIYF	TGTGCCAGCAGCCTACCAACTGGAAACACCATATATTTT
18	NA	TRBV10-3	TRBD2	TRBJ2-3	CAISESNRLARSTDTQYF	TGTGCCATCAGTGAGTCGAACAGACTAGCGAGGAGCACAGATACGCAGTATTTT
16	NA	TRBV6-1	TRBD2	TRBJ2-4	CASSEGGLRSKNIQYF	TGTGCCAGCAGTGAGGGAGGGTTGAGGTCCAAAAACATTCAGTACTTC
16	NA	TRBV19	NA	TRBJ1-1	CASSIGRVETNTEAFF	TGTGCCAGTAGTATAGGCCGCGTGGAGACGAACACTGAAGCTTTCTTT
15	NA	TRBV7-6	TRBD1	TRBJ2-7	CASSLGGTGAYEQYF	TGTGCCAGCAGCTTAGGAGGGACAGGGGCCTACGAGCAGTACTTC
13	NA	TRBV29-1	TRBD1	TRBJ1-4	CSVRQGAGEKLFF	TGCAGCGTCAGACAGGGGGCAGGTGAAAAACTGTTTTTT
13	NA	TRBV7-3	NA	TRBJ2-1	CASRWTEDNEQFF	TGTGCCAGCAGGTGGACTGAGGACAATGAGCAGTTCTTC
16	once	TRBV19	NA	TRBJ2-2	CASMNGVAVTAGELFF	TGTGCCAGTATGAATGGTGTAGCGGTTACCGCCGGGGAGCTGTTTTTT
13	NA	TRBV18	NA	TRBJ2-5	CASSLKAEETQYF	TGTGCCAGCTCACTCAAGGCGGAAGAGACCCAGTACTTC
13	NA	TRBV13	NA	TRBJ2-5	CASSLGQVETQYF	TGTGCCAGCAGCTTAGGACAGGTGGAGACCCAGTACTTC
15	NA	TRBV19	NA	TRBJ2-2	CATRSWGEKAGELFF	TGTGCGACCCGATCGTGGGGGGAAAAGGCCGGGGAGCTGTTTTTT
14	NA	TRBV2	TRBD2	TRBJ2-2	CASRAGGTTGELFF	TGTGCCAGCCGAGCGGGGGGGACCACCGGGGAGCTGTTTTTT